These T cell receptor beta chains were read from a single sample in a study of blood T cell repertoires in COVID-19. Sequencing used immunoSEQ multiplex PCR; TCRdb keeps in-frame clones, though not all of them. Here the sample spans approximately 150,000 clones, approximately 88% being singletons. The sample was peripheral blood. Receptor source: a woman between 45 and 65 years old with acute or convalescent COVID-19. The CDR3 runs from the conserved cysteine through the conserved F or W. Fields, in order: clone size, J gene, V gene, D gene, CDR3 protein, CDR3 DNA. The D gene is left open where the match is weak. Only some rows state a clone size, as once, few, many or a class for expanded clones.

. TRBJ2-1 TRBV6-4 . CASSDRQAMAGDEQFF TGTGCCAGCAGTGATAGACAGGCCATGGCTGGGGATGAGCAGTTCTTC
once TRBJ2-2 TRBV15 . CATSRDFPLSGELFF TGTGCCACCAGCAGAGATTTTCCGTTGAGCGGGGAGCTGTTTTTT
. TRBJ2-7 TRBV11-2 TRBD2 CASSSSGLAYREQYF TGTGCCAGCAGCTCTAGCGGGCTAGCATATAGGGAGCAGTACTTC
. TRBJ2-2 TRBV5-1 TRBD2 CASSSTAGSHGELFF TGCGCCAGCAGCTCGACAGCGGGATCACACGGGGAGCTGTTTTTT
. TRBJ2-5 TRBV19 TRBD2 CASSGRGGTAQETQYF TGTGCCAGTAGCGGACGCGGGGGGACTGCCCAAGAGACCCAGTACTTC
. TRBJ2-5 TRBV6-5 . CASSYADRETQYF TGTGCCAGCAGTTACGCGGACAGAGAGACCCAGTACTTC
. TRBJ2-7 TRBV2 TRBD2 CASSEVLSGNYEQYF TGTGCCAGCAGTGAAGTCCTTAGCGGGAACTACGAGCAGTACTTC
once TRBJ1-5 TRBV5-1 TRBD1 CASSLDPLTGVNQPQHF TGCGCCAGCAGCCTGGACCCGCTGACAGGGGTAAATCAGCCCCAGCATTTT
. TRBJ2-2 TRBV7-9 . CASSFMQGGNTGELFF TGTGCCAGCAGCTTTATGCAGGGAGGGAACACCGGGGAGCTGTTTTTT
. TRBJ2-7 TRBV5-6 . CASSLAGRRHEQYF TGTGCCAGCAGCCTTGCAGGGAGGAGGCACGAGCAGTACTTC
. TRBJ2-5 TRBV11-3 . CASSFSLYETQYF TGTGCCAGCAGCTTCTCCCTGTATGAGACCCAGTACTTC
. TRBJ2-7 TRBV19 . CASSTGQNYEQYF TGTGCCAGTAGTACCGGACAGAATTACGAGCAGTACTTC
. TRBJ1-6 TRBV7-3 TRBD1 CASSLLNRGHSPLHF TGTGCCAGCAGCTTACTTAACAGGGGGCATTCACCCCTCCACTTT
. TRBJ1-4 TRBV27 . CASRAGREKLFF TGTGCCAGCAGGGCAGGGCGTGAAAAACTGTTTTTT
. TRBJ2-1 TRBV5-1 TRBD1 CASSSSGGSSYNEQFF TGCGCCAGCAGCAGCTCAGGGGGAAGCTCCTACAATGAGCAGTTCTTC
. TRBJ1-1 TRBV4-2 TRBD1 CASSHVRGARTEAFF TGTGCCAGCAGCCATGTCAGGGGGGCCAGGACTGAAGCTTTCTTT
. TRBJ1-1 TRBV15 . CATSSGMNTEAFF TGTGCCACCAGCTCGGGGATGAACACTGAAGCTTTCTTT
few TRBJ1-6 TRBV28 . CASSFQHRNSPLHF TGTGCCAGCAGTTTCCAACATCGTAATTCACCCCTCCACTTT
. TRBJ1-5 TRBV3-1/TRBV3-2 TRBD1 CASSPWDRDQPQHF TGTGCCAGCAGCCCCTGGGACAGAGATCAGCCCCAGCATTTT
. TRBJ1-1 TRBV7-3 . CASSLTGGRTEAFF TGTGCCAGCAGCTTAACCGGGGGGCGGACTGAAGCTTTCTTT